This is a list of T cell receptor beta chains from one sample in a study of blood T cell repertoires in COVID-19. Libraries were prepared by immunoSEQ multiplex PCR; TCRdb keeps only in-frame clonotypes and omits some of them. Found here are around 50,000 clones, roughly 85% of them singletons; the top ten hold around 2.9%. Sequenced input: peripheral blood. These receptors were collected from an elderly woman with acute or convalescent COVID-19. The CDR3 runs from the conserved cysteine through the conserved F or W. D genes are given only for firm matches. Clone size is shown for a subset of rows, as once, few, many or a class of expanded clone.

clone_size: .; j_call: TRBJ2-3; d_call: .; cdr3_length: 13; v_call: TRBV12-3/TRBV12-4; cdr3_nt: TGTGCCAGCAGTTTAGCGAGGGAGGCAACGCAGTATTTT; cdr3_aa: CASSLAREATQYF
clone_size: .; j_call: TRBJ2-1; d_call: TRBD1; cdr3_length: 14; v_call: TRBV18; cdr3_nt: TGTGCCAGCTCACCCGGACAGGGGGCGTTTCAGCAGTTCTTC; cdr3_aa: CASSPGQGAFQQFF
clone_size: .; j_call: TRBJ1-5; d_call: .; cdr3_length: 11; v_call: TRBV10-3; cdr3_nt: TGTGCCACAGGGTCTGATCAGCCCCAGCATTTT; cdr3_aa: CATGSDQPQHF
clone_size: .; j_call: TRBJ1-1; d_call: .; cdr3_length: 14; v_call: TRBV19; cdr3_nt: TGTGCCAGTAGTGCGAGAGGGGGAAAGACTGAAGCTTTCTTT; cdr3_aa: CASSARGGKTEAFF
clone_size: .; j_call: TRBJ1-1; d_call: .; cdr3_length: 13; v_call: TRBV12-3/TRBV12-4; cdr3_nt: TGTGCCAGCCTAGGGGGGGTGGGCACTGAAGCTTTCTTT; cdr3_aa: CASLGGVGTEAFF
clone_size: .; j_call: TRBJ1-5; d_call: .; cdr3_length: 13; v_call: TRBV30; cdr3_nt: TGTGCCTGGGAACCCGGGGGCAATCAGCCCCAGCATTTT; cdr3_aa: CAWEPGGNQPQHF
clone_size: .; j_call: TRBJ1-2; d_call: TRBD1; cdr3_length: 13; v_call: TRBV19; cdr3_nt: TGTGCCACAGGGGGGTCCCTCTTTAATGGCTACACCTTC; cdr3_aa: CATGGSLFNGYTF
clone_size: few; j_call: TRBJ2-3; d_call: TRBD1; cdr3_length: 14; v_call: TRBV6-5; cdr3_nt: TGTGCCAGCAGAGCGGACAGGAGCACAGATACGCAGTATTTT; cdr3_aa: CASRADRSTDTQYF
clone_size: .; j_call: TRBJ2-3; d_call: .; cdr3_length: 16; v_call: TRBV7-8; cdr3_nt: TGTGCCAGCAGCTTAAGGGGTCCACCCAGCACAGATACGCAGTATTTT; cdr3_aa: CASSLRGPPSTDTQYF
clone_size: .; j_call: TRBJ1-1; d_call: .; cdr3_length: 15; v_call: TRBV6-6; cdr3_nt: TGTGCCAGCAGTTCCTTCTGGACAGAGAACACTGAAGCTTTCTTT; cdr3_aa: CASSSFWTENTEAFF
clone_size: .; j_call: TRBJ2-2; d_call: .; cdr3_length: 15; v_call: TRBV2; cdr3_nt: TGTGCCAGCAGTGGTCCAGGGGATTTAACCGGGGAGCTGTTTTTT; cdr3_aa: CASSGPGDLTGELFF
clone_size: .; j_call: TRBJ2-7; d_call: TRBD1; cdr3_length: 14; v_call: TRBV7-6; cdr3_nt: TGTGCCAGCAGCGTCGACAGGGGAACCTACGAGCAGTACTTC; cdr3_aa: CASSVDRGTYEQYF
clone_size: .; j_call: TRBJ2-7; d_call: .; cdr3_length: 13; v_call: TRBV11-2; cdr3_nt: TGTGCCAGCAGCTTAGGACTGAACTACGAGCAGTACTTC; cdr3_aa: CASSLGLNYEQYF
clone_size: .; j_call: TRBJ2-7; d_call: TRBD1; cdr3_length: 13; v_call: TRBV5-6; cdr3_nt: TGTGCCAGCAGCTCGGACAGGGCGGAAGAGCAGTACTTC; cdr3_aa: CASSSDRAEEQYF
clone_size: once; j_call: TRBJ1-1; d_call: .; cdr3_length: 15; v_call: TRBV14; cdr3_nt: TGTGCCAGCAGCCCTGCGGCAAGTCTGAACACTGAAGCTTTCTTT; cdr3_aa: CASSPAASLNTEAFF
clone_size: .; j_call: TRBJ1-5; d_call: .; cdr3_length: 14; v_call: TRBV2; cdr3_nt: TGTGCCAGCAGTGATGTACAGCTTAATCAGCCCCAGCATTTT; cdr3_aa: CASSDVQLNQPQHF
clone_size: few; j_call: TRBJ1-1; d_call: .; cdr3_length: 13; v_call: TRBV12-3/TRBV12-4; cdr3_nt: TGTGCCAGCAGTTTAATGGGGGCTACTGAAGCTTTCTTT; cdr3_aa: CASSLMGATEAFF
clone_size: .; j_call: TRBJ1-2; d_call: .; cdr3_length: 15; v_call: TRBV5-4; cdr3_nt: TGTGCCAGCCGCAGGAGGGGTGCGGAAAGCTATGGCTACACCTTC; cdr3_aa: CASRRRGAESYGYTF
clone_size: .; j_call: TRBJ2-7; d_call: TRBD1; cdr3_length: 14; v_call: TRBV5-1; cdr3_nt: TGCGCCAGCGGGACCGGGACAGGGGGTTTGGAGCAGTACTTC; cdr3_aa: CASGTGTGGLEQYF
clone_size: .; j_call: TRBJ1-4; d_call: .; cdr3_length: 13; v_call: TRBV2; cdr3_nt: TGTGCCAGCAGTGATGTTGGGGGGTCGGAACTGTTTTTT; cdr3_aa: CASSDVGGSELFF
clone_size: .; j_call: TRBJ1-4; d_call: .; cdr3_length: 11; v_call: TRBV7-8; cdr3_nt: TGTGCCAGCAGCTCCGACAGGAAACTGTTTTTT; cdr3_aa: CASSSDRKLFF
clone_size: .; j_call: TRBJ1-4; d_call: TRBD1; cdr3_length: 15; v_call: TRBV5-5; cdr3_nt: TGTGCCAGCAGCTCGGGGACAGCAACTAATGAAAAACTGTTTTTT; cdr3_aa: CASSSGTATNEKLFF
clone_size: .; j_call: TRBJ1-4; d_call: .; cdr3_length: 17; v_call: TRBV4-1; cdr3_nt: TGCGCCAGCAGCCAAGAGATTATTCAGTCAACTAATGAAAAACTGTTTTTT; cdr3_aa: CASSQEIIQSTNEKLFF